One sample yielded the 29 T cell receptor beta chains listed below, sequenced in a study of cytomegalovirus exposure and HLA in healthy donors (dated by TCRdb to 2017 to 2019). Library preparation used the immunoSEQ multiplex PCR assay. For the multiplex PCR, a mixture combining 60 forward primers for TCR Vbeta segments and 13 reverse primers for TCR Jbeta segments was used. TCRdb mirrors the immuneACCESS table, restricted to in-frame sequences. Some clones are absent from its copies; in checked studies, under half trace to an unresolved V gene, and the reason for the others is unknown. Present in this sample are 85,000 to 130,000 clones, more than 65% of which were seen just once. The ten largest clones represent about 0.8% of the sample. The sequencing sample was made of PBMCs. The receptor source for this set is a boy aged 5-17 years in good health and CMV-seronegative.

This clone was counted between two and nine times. The CDR3 coding sequence is TGTGCCAGCAGCCATGACGGGGGCACAGATACGCAGTATTTT. Translation: CASSHDGGTDTQYF. The chain recombines TRBV14 with TRBJ2-3, with D possibly TRBD2 on 5 matching bases. CDR1 and CDR2 (germline): SGHDN, FVKESK. The CDR3 spans 14 residues. Trimming shortened V by 3 bases and J by 1 base, and 8 bases separated the two germline ends.

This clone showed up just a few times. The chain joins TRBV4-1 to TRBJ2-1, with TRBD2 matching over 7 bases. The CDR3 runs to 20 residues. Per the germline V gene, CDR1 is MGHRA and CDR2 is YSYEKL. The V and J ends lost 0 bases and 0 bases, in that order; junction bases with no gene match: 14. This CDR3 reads CASSQESVTGGSLSYNEQFF. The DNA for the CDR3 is TGCGCCAGCAGCCAAGAGTCGGTAACGGGAGGTTCTCTCTCCTACAATGAGCAGTTCTTC.

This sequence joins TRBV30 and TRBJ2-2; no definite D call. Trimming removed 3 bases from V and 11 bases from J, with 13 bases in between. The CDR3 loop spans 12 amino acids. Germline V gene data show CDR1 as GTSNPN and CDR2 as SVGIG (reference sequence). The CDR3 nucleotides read TGTGCCTGGAGACCTACGTCCTTTGAGCTGTTTTTT. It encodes CAWRPTSFELFF.

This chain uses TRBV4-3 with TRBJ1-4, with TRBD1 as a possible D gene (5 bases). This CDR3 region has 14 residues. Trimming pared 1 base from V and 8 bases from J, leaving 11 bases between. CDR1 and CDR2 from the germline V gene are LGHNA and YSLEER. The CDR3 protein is CASSQARVGEKLFF. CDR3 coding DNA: TGCGCCAGCAGCCAAGCCAGGGTTGGGGAAAAACTGTTTTTT.

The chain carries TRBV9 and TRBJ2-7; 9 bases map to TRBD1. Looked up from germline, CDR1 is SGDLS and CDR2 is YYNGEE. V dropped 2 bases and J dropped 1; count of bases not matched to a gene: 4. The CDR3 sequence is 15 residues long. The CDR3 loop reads CASSVGQGTSYEQYF. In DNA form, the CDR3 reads TGTGCCAGCAGCGTTGGACAGGGGACATCCTACGAGCAGTACTTC. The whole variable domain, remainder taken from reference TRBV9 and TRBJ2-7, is DSGVTQTPKHLITATGQRVTLRCSPRSGDLSVYWYQQSLDQGLQFLIQYYNGEERAKGNILERFSAQQFPDLHSELNLSSLELGDSALYFCASSVGQGTSYEQYFGPGTRLTVT.

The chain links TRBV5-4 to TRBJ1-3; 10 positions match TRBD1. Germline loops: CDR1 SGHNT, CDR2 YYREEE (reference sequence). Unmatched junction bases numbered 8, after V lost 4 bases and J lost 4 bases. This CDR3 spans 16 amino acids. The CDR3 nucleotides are TGTGCCAGCAGCGCCGACAGGGGGCGAGGAGGAAACACCATATATTTT. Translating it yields CASSADRGRGGNTIYF.

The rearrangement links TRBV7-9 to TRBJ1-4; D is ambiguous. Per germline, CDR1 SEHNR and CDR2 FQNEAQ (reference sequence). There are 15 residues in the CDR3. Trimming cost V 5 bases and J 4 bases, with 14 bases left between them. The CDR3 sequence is CASSPPGLYNEKLFF. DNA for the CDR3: TGTGCCAGCAGCCCCCCCGGACTCTATAATGAAAAACTGTTTTTT.

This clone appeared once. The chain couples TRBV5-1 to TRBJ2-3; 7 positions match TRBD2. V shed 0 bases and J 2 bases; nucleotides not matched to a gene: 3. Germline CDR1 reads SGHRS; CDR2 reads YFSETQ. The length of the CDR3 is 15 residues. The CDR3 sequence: CASSLDGRNTDTQYF. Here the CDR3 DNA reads TGCGCCAGCAGCTTGGACGGGAGGAACACAGATACGCAGTATTTT.

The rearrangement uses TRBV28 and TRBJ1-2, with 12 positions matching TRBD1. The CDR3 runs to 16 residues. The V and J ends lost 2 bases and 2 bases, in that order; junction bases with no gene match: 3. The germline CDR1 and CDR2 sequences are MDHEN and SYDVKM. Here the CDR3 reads CASSLGGQGANYGYTF. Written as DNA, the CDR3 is TGTGCCAGCAGTTTAGGGGGACAGGGGGCCAACTATGGCTACACCTTC.

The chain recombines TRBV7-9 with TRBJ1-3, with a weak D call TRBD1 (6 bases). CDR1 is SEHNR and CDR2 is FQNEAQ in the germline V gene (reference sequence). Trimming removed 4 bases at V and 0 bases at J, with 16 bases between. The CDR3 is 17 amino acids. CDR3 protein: CASSYPGTLNSGNTIYF. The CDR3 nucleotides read TGTGCCAGCAGCTATCCCGGGACACTTAACTCTGGAAACACCATATATTTT.

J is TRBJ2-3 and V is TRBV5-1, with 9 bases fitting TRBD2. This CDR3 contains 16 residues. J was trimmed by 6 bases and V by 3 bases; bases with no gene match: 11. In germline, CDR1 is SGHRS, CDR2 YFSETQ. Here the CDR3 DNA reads TGCGCCAGCAGCTCGGTGGGCGGGGGGGCCCCCGATACGCAGTATTTT. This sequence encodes CASSSVGGGAPDTQYF.

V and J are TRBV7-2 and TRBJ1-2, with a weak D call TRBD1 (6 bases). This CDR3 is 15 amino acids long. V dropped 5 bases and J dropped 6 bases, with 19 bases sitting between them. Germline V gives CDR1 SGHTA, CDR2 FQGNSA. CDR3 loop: CASSQLPGAGDGYTF. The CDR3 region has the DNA TGTGCCAGCAGCCAGCTCCCTGGGGCAGGGGATGGCTACACCTTC.

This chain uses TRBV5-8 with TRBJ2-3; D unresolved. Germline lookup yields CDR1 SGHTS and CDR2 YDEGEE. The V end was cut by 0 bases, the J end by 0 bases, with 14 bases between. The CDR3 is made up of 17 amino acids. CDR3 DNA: TGTGCCAGCAGCTTGGGGGCAGTAATGTCTAGCACAGATACGCAGTATTTT. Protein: CASSLGAVMSSTDTQYF.

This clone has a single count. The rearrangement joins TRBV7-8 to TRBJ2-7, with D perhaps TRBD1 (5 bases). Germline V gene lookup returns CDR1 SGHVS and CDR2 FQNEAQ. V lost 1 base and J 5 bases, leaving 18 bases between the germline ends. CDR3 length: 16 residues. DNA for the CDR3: TGTGCCAGCAGCTTAGAGGGGTCGACAGTCGGCAACGAGCAGTACTTC. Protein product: CASSLEGSTVGNEQYF.

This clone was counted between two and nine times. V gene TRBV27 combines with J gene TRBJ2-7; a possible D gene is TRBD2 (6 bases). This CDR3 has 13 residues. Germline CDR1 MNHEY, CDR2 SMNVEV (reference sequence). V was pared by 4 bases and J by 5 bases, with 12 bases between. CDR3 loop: CASSWGLADEQYF. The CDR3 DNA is TGTGCCAGCAGTTGGGGACTTGCGGACGAGCAGTACTTC.

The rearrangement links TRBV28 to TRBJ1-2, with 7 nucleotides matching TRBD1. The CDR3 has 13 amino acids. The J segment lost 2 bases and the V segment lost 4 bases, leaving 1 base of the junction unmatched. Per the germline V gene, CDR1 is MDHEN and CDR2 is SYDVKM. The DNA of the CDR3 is TGTGCCAGCAGTTACAGGGGAAACTATGGCTACACCTTC. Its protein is CASSYRGNYGYTF.

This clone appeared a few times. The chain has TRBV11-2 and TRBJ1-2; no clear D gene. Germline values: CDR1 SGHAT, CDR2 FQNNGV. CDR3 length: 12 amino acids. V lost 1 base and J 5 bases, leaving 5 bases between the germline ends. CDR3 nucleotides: TGTGCCAGCAGCTTAGGAGGGTATGGCTACACCTTC. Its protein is CASSLGGYGYTF.

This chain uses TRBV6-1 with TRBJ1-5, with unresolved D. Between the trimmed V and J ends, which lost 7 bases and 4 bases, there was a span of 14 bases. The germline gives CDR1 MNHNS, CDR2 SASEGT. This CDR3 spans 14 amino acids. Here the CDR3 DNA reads TGTGCCAGCACCCCTTTAGGAGGGAATCAGCCCCAGCATTTT. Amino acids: CASTPLGGNQPQHF.

The CDR3 loop reads CASSLSSNYGYTF. The CDR3 region has the DNA TGTGCCAGCAGTTTGTCCTCCAACTATGGCTACACCTTC. The rearrangement joins TRBV28 to TRBJ1-2; no clear D. Trimming took off 3 bases at V and 2 bases at J, with 7 bases between the two ends. The germline V gene has CDR1 MDHEN and CDR2 SYDVKM. The CDR3 totals 13 residues.

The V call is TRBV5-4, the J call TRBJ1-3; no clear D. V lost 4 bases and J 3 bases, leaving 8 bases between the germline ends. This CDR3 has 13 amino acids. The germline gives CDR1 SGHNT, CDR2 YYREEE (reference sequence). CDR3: CASSRYYGNTIYF. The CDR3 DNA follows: TGTGCCAGCAGCCGATACTATGGAAACACCATATATTTT.

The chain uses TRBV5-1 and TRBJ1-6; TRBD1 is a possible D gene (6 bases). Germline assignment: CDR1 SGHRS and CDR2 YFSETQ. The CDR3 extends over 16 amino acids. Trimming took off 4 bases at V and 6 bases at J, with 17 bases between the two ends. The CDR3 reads CASSPGQGSFNSPLHF. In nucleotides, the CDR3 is TGCGCCAGCAGCCCGGGACAAGGGAGTTTTAATTCACCCCTCCACTTT.

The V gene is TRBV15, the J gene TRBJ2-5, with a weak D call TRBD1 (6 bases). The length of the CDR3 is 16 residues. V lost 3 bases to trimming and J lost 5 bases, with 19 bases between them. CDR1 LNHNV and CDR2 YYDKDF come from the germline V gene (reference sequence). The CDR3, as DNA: TGTGCCACCAGCAGCTCCTCGACAGGAAGGGAGGAGACCCAGTACTTC. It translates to CATSSSSTGREETQYF.

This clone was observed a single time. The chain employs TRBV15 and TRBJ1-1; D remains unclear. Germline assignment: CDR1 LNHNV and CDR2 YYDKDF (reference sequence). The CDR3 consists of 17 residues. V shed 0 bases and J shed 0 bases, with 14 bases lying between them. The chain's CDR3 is CATSRDVGLFMNTEAFF. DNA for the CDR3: TGTGCCACCAGCAGAGATGTAGGACTATTCATGAACACTGAAGCTTTCTTT.

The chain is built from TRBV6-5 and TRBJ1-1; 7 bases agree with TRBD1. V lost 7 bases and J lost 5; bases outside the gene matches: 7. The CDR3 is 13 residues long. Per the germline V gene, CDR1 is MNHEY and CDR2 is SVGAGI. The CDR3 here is CASTRGLGTEAFF. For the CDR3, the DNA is TGTGCCAGCACAAGGGGGCTGGGGACTGAAGCTTTCTTT.

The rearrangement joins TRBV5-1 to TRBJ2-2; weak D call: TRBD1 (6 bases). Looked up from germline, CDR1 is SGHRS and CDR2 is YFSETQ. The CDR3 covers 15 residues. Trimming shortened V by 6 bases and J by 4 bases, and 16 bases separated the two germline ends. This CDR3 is CASTTDRPLTGELFF. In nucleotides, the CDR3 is TGCGCCAGCACGACTGACAGGCCGCTCACCGGGGAGCTGTTTTTT.

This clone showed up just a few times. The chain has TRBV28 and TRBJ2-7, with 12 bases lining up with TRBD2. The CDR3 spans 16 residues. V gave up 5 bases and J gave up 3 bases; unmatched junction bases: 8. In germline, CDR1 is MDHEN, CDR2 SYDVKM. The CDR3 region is CASSLLGLAGFYEQYF. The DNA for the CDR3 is TGTGCCAGCAGTCTCCTTGGACTAGCGGGGTTCTACGAGCAGTACTTC.

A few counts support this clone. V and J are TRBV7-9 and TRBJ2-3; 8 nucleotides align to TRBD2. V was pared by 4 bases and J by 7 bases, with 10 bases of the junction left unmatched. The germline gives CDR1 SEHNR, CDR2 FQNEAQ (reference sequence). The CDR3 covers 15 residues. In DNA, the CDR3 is TGTGCCAGCAGCTCCATAGCGGGAAAGGGCAATACGCAGTATTTT. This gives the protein CASSSIAGKGNTQYF.

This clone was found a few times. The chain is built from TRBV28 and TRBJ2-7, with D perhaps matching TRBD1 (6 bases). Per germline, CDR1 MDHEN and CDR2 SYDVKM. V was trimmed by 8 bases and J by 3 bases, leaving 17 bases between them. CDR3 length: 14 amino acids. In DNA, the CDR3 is TGTGCCAGCGGGAGTCGACAGGTCCGCTACGAGCAGTACTTC. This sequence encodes CASGSRQVRYEQYF.

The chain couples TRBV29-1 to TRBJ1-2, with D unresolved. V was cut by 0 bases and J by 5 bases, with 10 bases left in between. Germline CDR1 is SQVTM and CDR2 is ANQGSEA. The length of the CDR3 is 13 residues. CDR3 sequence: CSVEEGGRYGYTF. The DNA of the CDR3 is TGCAGCGTTGAAGAAGGAGGCCGGTATGGCTACACCTTC.